Only a few counts were recorded for the clone carrying this T cell receptor beta chain. The entry originates in a study of blood T cell repertoires in COVID-19. Study in general: Italy, Spain and the United States were the sources of the convalescent and acute COVID-19 samples. PBMCs, B-cell-depleted T cells, or T cells were the source of the cDNA or gDNA that made up the material.

In the original processing: Nucleated cell number was recorded as an estimate derived from reference gene primer amplification. This table comes from immunoSEQ multiplex PCR, and its TCRdb copy is limited to in-frame clones, with some not included. V and J calls and clone size are as listed in that table; D and trimming were resolved from the DNA. The data show roughly 81,000 clones, 65% to 85% seen once. J lost 2 bases, V lost 1 base, and 2 bases had no gene match. This CDR3 is 15 amino acids long. Germline values: CDR1 SGHRS, CDR2 YFSETQ. The source is a man of 80 years or more with active or convalescent COVID-19. The V gene is TRBV5-1, the J gene TRBJ2-7; 11 positions agree with TRBD2. Sample: peripheral blood. CDR3 sequence (DNA): TGCGCCAGCAGCTTGATACTAGCGGGAGCCTACGAGCAGTACTTC. Translating gives CASSLILAGAYEQYF.